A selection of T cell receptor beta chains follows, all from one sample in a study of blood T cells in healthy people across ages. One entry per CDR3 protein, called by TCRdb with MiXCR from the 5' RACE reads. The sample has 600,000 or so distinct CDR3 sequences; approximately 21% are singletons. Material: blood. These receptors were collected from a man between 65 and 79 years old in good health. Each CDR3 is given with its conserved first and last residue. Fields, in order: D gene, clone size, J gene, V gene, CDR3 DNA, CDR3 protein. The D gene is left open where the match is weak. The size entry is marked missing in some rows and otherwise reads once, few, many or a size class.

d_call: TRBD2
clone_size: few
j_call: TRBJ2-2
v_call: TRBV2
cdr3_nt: TGTGCCAGCGCCCGTGGGACTAGTGGGGGTACCGGGGAGCTGTTTTTT
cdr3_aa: CASARGTSGGTGELFF

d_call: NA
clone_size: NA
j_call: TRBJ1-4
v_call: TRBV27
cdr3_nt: TGTGCCAGCAGTTACGCCAAGGGGGAAAAACTGTTTTTT
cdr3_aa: CASSYAKGEKLFF

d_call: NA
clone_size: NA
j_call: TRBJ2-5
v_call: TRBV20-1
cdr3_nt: TGCAGTGCTAGACCCAGCGGAAACCAAGAGACCCAGTACTTC
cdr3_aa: CSARPSGNQETQYF

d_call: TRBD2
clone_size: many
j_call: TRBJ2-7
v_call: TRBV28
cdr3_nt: TGTGCCAGCAGTTTGACTAGCGGGGGCTCCTACGAGCAGTACTTC
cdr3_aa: CASSLTSGGSYEQYF

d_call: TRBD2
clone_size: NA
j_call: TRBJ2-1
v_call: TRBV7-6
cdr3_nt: TGTGCCAGCAGCTTAGAACTCGCTAGCGGAGCGGGCAATGAGCAGTTCTTC
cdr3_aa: CASSLELASGAGNEQFF

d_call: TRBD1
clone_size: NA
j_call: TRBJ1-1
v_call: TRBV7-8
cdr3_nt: TGTGCCAGCAGCAAGGACAGGTTCACTGAAGCTTTCTTT
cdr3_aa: CASSKDRFTEAFF

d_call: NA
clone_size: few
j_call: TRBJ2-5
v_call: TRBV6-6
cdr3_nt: TGTGCCAGCAGTTACTCCTGGGGGCAAGAGACCCAGTACTTC
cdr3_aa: CASSYSWGQETQYF

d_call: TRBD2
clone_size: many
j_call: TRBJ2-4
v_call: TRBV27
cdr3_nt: TGTGCCAGCAGTTCGCCAACCACGGGACTAGCGGGATTAGCCAAAAACATTCAGTACTTC
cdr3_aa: CASSSPTTGLAGLAKNIQYF

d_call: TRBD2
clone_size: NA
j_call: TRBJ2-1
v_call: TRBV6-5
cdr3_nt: TGTGCCAGCAGGCTCGGACTAGCGGGAGTTGAGCAGTTCTTC
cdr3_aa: CASRLGLAGVEQFF

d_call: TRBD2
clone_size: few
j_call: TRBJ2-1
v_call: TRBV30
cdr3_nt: TGTGCCTGGAGTGTAGGGCTAGCGGGCTACAATGAGCAGTTCTTC
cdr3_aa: CAWSVGLAGYNEQFF

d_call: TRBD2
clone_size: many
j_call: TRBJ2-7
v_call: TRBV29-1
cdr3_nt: TGCAGCGGGCAGCGGGGACCTGACTACGAGCAGTACTTC
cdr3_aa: CSGQRGPDYEQYF

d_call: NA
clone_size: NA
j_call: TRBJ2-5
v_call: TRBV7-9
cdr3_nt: TGTGCCACACTCGGCAGGGAAGCAGAGACCCAGTACTTC
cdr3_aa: CATLGREAETQYF

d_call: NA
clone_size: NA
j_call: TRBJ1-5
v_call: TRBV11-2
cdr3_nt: TGTGCCAGCAGCTTAGAGCCGGGAATGGGTCAGCCCCAGCATTTT
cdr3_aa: CASSLEPGMGQPQHF

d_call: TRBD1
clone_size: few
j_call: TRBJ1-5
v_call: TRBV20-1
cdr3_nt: TGCAGTGCTAGCCAGGGGGGTCTGCAGCCCCAGCATTTT
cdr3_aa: CSASQGGLQPQHF

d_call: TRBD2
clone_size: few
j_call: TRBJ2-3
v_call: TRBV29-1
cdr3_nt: TGCAGCGTAGACCACTTAGCGGGAGGCACAGATACGCAGTATTTT
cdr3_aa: CSVDHLAGGTDTQYF

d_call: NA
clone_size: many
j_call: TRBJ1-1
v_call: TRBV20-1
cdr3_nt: TGCAGTGGGACGGAGAACACTGAAGCTTTCTTT
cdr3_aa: CSGTENTEAFF